What follows are 29 T cell receptor beta chains derived from one specimen sequenced in a study of blood T cells in healthy people across ages. A second PCR, run for about 7 to 11 cycles, used a sample-barcoded 5' primer plus a J-beta primer mix. TCRdb recomputed calls from the 5' RACE reads with MiXCR, one row per CDR3 protein. The repertoire consists of 550,000 to 600,000 distinct CDR3 sequences, with about 45% occurring once and the leading ten covering around 23%. The source material was blood. Every receptor here comes from a man aged 80 or over in good health.

This clonotype showed up just once. A much bigger clone sits one base away, suggesting this may be a read error. The V and J genes are TRBV6-6 and TRBJ2-7, with 8 bases lining up with TRBD1. Per germline, CDR1 MNHNY and CDR2 SVGAGI (reference sequence). Losses at the gene ends were 5 bases for V and 6 bases for J; bases not matched to a gene: 9. The CDR3 has 14 residues. This CDR3 reads CASSDATGAGEQYF. The CDR3 coding sequence is TGTGCCAGCAGTGACGCGACAGGGGCCGGCGAGCAGTACTTC.

On this clonotype itself: An end of the junction differs from the germline gene, which may be a read error. This rearrangement joins TRBV5-1 to TRBJ2-1, with 11 nucleotides matching TRBD2. Germline V gene lookup returns CDR1 SGHRS and CDR2 YFSETQ. The CDR3 runs 15 residues. This CDR3 is CASSSLAGGNNEQFF. In nucleotides, the CDR3 is TGTGCCAGCAGCTCCCTAGCGGGGGGCAACAATGAGCAGTTCTTC.

V and J are TRBV10-3 and TRBJ2-1, with a weak D call TRBD2 (6 bases). Trimming left V 0 bases short and J 4 bases short, with 10 bases between. CDR3 length: 15 amino acids. Germline lookup yields CDR1 ENHRY and CDR2 SYGVKD. The CDR3 is CAISESGGPYNEQFF. The CDR3 nucleotides read TGTGCCATCAGTGAGTCGGGGGGACCTTACAATGAGCAGTTCTTC.

V usage is TRBV20-1 and J usage is TRBJ2-2; tentatively, D is TRBD1 (5 bases). The CDR3 is made up of 14 amino acids. Looked up from germline, CDR1 is DFQATT and CDR2 is SNEGSKA (reference sequence). V lost 5 bases and J lost 3, with 13 bases in between. The CDR3 DNA reads as TGCAGTGCTCGAGGACCGACAGACACCGGGGAGCTGTTTTTT. It encodes CSARGPTDTGELFF.

This chain joins TRBV20-1 and TRBJ2-3; 8 nucleotides align to TRBD1. Germline CDR1 DFQATT, CDR2 SNEGSKA (reference sequence). Losses at the gene ends were 2 bases for V and 2 bases for J; bases not matched to a gene: 3. CDR3 length: 14 residues. The CDR3 loop reads CSARSDRDTDTQYF. The CDR3 DNA reads as TGCAGTGCTAGATCGGACAGGGACACAGATACGCAGTATTTT.

For the CDR3, the DNA is TGTGCCAGCAGTTTATATGGGACTCAGCAGTACTTC. As protein: CASSLYGTQQYF. The chain links TRBV28 to TRBJ2-4; D possibly corresponds to TRBD2 (6 bases). The V gene lost 1 base and the J gene lost 13 bases, with 11 bases spanning the gap. This CDR3 is built from 12 residues. Germline V gives CDR1 MDHEN, CDR2 SYDVKM.

This clonotype was counted between two and nine times. The rearrangement joins TRBV28 to TRBJ2-7, with D possibly matching TRBD1 (5 bases). The CDR3 consists of 11 residues. Per the germline V gene, CDR1 is MDHEN and CDR2 is SYDVKM. Trimming stripped 6 bases from V and 2 bases from J, with 5 bases between. The chain's CDR3 is CASRQAYEQYF. The CDR3 DNA is TGTGCCAGCAGACAGGCCTACGAGCAGTACTTC.

The J gene is TRBJ1-6, the V gene TRBV27; D not resolved. V dropped 6 bases and J dropped 8 bases, with 17 bases sitting between them. Per the germline V gene, CDR1 is MNHEY and CDR2 is SMNVEV (reference sequence). This CDR3 has 15 amino acids. The CDR3 DNA reads TGTGCCAGCAGGCCCGCGGTCCTCTTTGATTCACCCCTCCACTTT. Translated, it gives CASRPAVLFDSPLHF.

In its sample, this clonotype was seen many times. The V and J genes are TRBV6-6 and TRBJ2-7; D is ambiguous. CDR3 length equals 16 residues. The germline V and J ends were trimmed by 7 bases and 0 bases, with 19 bases remaining between them. Per the germline V gene, CDR1 is MNHNY and CDR2 is SVGAGI (reference sequence). The CDR3 coding sequence is TGTGCCAGCACCGACGCTGGGCAGGTCGCCTCCTACGAGCAGTACTTC. Protein product: CASTDAGQVASYEQYF.

This clonotype was picked up a small number of times. The chain combines TRBV9 with TRBJ2-7; a possible D gene is TRBD1 (6 bases). V was clipped by 0 bases and J by 3 bases, with 7 bases between them. Per germline, CDR1 SGDLS and CDR2 YYNGEE. This CDR3 has 13 residues. CDR3 sequence reads: CASSVVRGYEQYF. DNA for the CDR3: TGTGCCAGCAGCGTAGTCAGGGGCTACGAGCAGTACTTC.

The chain combines TRBV10-3 with TRBJ2-7, with D perhaps matching TRBD1 (6 bases). This CDR3 has 14 amino acids. Germline lookup yields CDR1 ENHRY and CDR2 SYGVKD. V was shortened by 5 bases and J by 7 bases, with 18 bases between the two germline ends. The CDR3 sequence: CAISPGHSTEEQYF. The CDR3 bases are TGTGCCATCAGTCCGGGACATAGTACGGAGGAGCAGTACTTC.

The chain links TRBV20-1 to TRBJ2-7; 14 bases are shared with TRBD2. Looked up from germline, CDR1 is DFQATT and CDR2 is SNEGSKA (reference sequence). This CDR3 is built from 16 residues. V trimming: 6 bases; J trimming: 0 bases; junction bases outside the gene matches: 7. In nucleotides, the CDR3 is TGCAGTGCGATGGGACTAGCGGGGGCTGCCTCCTACGAGCAGTACTTC. Amino acid sequence: CSAMGLAGAASYEQYF.

The J gene is TRBJ2-1, the V gene TRBV6-2 or TRBV6-3; 14 bases map to TRBD2. The CDR3 consists of 16 residues. In germline, CDR1 is MNHEY, CDR2 SVGEGT. Trimming removed 6 bases from V and 7 bases from J; junction bases left unmatched: 8. CDR3 DNA sequence: TGTGCCAGCAGCCCAGGGACTAGCGGGGGAAGGAATGAGCAGTTCTTC. Its protein is CASSPGTSGGRNEQFF.

Many counts were recorded for this clonotype. The chain has TRBV6-5 and TRBJ2-1; D could derive from TRBD1 or TRBD2 (6 bases each). The germline V gene encodes CDR1 MNHEY and CDR2 SVGAGI. With 4 bases removed from V and 15 bases from J, the gap between germline ends came to 22 bases. The CDR3 has 14 residues. CDR3 bases: TGTGCCAGCAGTTTCTCTCCCGGGGGCAAACTTATGTTCTTC. Translating it yields CASSFSPGGKLMFF.

A few counts support this clonotype. The chain couples TRBV4-3 to TRBJ2-1; TRBD2 is a possible D gene (5 bases). The CDR3 is 13 amino acids. Trimming cost V 0 bases and J 8 bases, with 8 bases left between them. In germline, CDR1 is LGHNA, CDR2 YSLEER. The CDR3 spells CASSQERRDEQFF. CDR3 nucleotides: TGCGCCAGCAGCCAAGAGCGGCGGGATGAGCAGTTCTTC.

This clonotype was counted a few times. The J gene is TRBJ2-5, the V gene TRBV7-2; TRBD1 aligns across 7 bases. The J call could be wrong; TRBJ2-7 is a better fit for the DNA end. Per the germline V gene, CDR1 is SGHTA and CDR2 is FQGNSA. The CDR3 length is 15 residues. CDR3 sequence: CASSLVRDSNYEQYF. CDR3 coding DNA: TGTGCCAGCAGCTTAGTCCGGGACAGCAACTACGAGCAGTACTTC.

The V and J genes are TRBV20-1 and TRBJ2-1; 8 nucleotides line up with TRBD1. The germline CDR1 and CDR2 sequences are DFQATT and SNEGSKA (reference sequence). The J segment lost 0 bases and the V segment lost 6 bases, leaving 7 bases of the junction unmatched. The CDR3 sequence is 15 residues long. DNA of the CDR3: TGCAGTGCAACGACAGGGGCCAGCTCCTACAATGAGCAGTTCTTC. Amino acid sequence: CSATTGASSYNEQFF.

This clonotype turned up a few times. The V and J genes are TRBV7-2 and TRBJ2-3, with TRBD2 matching over 8 bases. Germline V gene sequence: CDR1 SGHTA, CDR2 FQGNSA. V shed 1 base, J shed 4 bases, and the junction held 4 bases outside the gene matches. CDR3 size: 15 residues. CDR3 nucleotide sequence: TGTGCCAGCAGCTTAGAGGGGCGGGAGGCAGATACGCAGTATTTT. Protein sequence: CASSLEGREADTQYF. The variable domain in full, with the rest retrieved from reference TRBV7-2 and TRBJ2-3, is GAGVSQSPSNKVTEKGKDVELRCDPISGHTALYWYRQSLGQGLEFLIYFQGNSAPDKSGLPSDRFSAERTGGSVSTLTIQRTQQEDSAVYLCASSLEGREADTQYFGPGTRLTVL.

As concerns this clonotype: This may be a read error: a much more frequent sequence differs by one nucleotide. The chain has TRBV6-2 or TRBV6-3 and TRBJ1-6, with 8 positions matching TRBD1. Germline loops: CDR1 MNHEY, CDR2 SVGEGT. This CDR3 region has 16 residues. CDR3 nucleotide sequence: TGTGCCGGCAGTTACCAAGGACAGGGAGGGAAGACACCCCTCCACTTT. Residues: CAGSYQGQGGKTPLHF.

This chain connects TRBV20-1 to TRBJ2-1; D unclear. Germline CDR1 and CDR2: DFQATT and SNEGSKA (reference sequence). This CDR3 contains 11 residues. V was trimmed by 3 bases and J by 7 bases, leaving 7 bases between them. The CDR3 sequence: CSASSWNEQFF. The CDR3 nucleotides are TGCAGTGCTAGTTCGTGGAATGAGCAGTTCTTC.

This clonotype was detected many times. V gene TRBV6-5 combines with J gene TRBJ1-4, with 8 bases aligning to TRBD1. Germline lookup yields CDR1 MNHEY and CDR2 SVGAGI. CDR3 length equals 14 residues. V dropped 5 bases and J dropped 8; count of bases not matched to a gene: 7. The CDR3 bases are TGTGCCAGCAGTCGACGGACAGGGAACGAAAAACTGTTTTTT. Encoded protein: CASSRRTGNEKLFF.

This rearrangement joins TRBV20-1 to TRBJ2-7; a weak D match, TRBD1 (6 bases). The V end lost 5 bases, the J end lost 0 bases, and 14 bases lay between the germline ends. Germline CDR1 reads DFQATT; CDR2 reads SNEGSKA (reference sequence). This CDR3 has 14 amino acids. CDR3 nucleotides: TGCAGTGCTCTCATGGGGGCATCCTCCTACGAGCAGTACTTC. Amino acids: CSALMGASSYEQYF.

This clonotype was seen a handful of times. V gene TRBV7-8 combines with J gene TRBJ2-6; D may be TRBD1 (6 bases). The CDR3 is 16 amino acids. V gave up 5 bases and J gave up 1 base, with 12 bases separating them. CDR1 is SGHVS and CDR2 is FQNEAQ in the germline V gene. CDR3 in DNA: TGTGCCAGCAGCATAACAGGGTTTTCTGGGGCCAACGTCCTGACTTTC. Protein sequence: CASSITGFSGANVLTF.

Only a few counts were recorded for this clonotype. The V gene is TRBV2, the J gene TRBJ2-1, with a possible D match to TRBD2 (6 bases). Trimming took off 8 bases at V and 9 bases at J, with 14 bases between the two ends. This CDR3 spans 12 amino acids. Germline assignment: CDR1 SNHLY and CDR2 FYNNEI. DNA of the CDR3: TGTGCCAGCTCCGGCGGGGTAGGTGAGCAGTTCTTC. This sequence encodes CASSGGVGEQFF.

This clonotype was counted only a few times. This chain uses TRBV5-1 with TRBJ2-1; 12 bases line up with TRBD2. V trimming: 4 bases; J trimming: 7 bases; junction bases outside the gene matches: 9. The CDR3 consists of 16 residues. Per germline, CDR1 SGHRS and CDR2 YFSETQ. CDR3 in amino acids: CASSQTSGSDRNEQFF. The DNA for the CDR3 is TGCGCCAGCAGCCAGACTAGCGGGAGTGATAGGAATGAGCAGTTCTTC. The complete variable domain, with remaining parts taken from reference TRBV5-1 and TRBJ2-1, reads KAGVTQTPRYLIKTRGQQVTLSCSPISGHRSVSWYQQTPGQGLQFLFEYFSETQRNKGNFPGRFSGRQFSNSRSEMNVSTLELGDSALYLCASSQTSGSDRNEQFFGPGTRLTVL.

J is TRBJ2-3 and V is TRBV7-8; D is unclear. CDR1 is SGHVS, CDR2 FQNEAQ, per germline. CDR3 length equals 15 residues. The V gene lost 5 bases and the J gene lost 6 bases, with 18 bases spanning the gap. The CDR3 DNA sequence: TGTGCCAGCAGCCTGCGGACCTCTCCAATGGATACGCAGTATTTT. This encodes CASSLRTSPMDTQYF.

This clonotype was counted only a few times. This chain links TRBV29-1 with TRBJ2-6; 9 bases fit TRBD1. Unmatched junction bases numbered 7, after V lost 4 bases and J lost 0 bases. The CDR3 consists of 17 residues. The germline V gene has CDR1 SQVTM and CDR2 ANQGSEA. CDR3 sequence reads: CSVVVGTGFSGANVLTF. In DNA, the CDR3 is TGCAGCGTTGTTGTCGGGACAGGGTTCTCTGGGGCCAACGTCCTGACTTTC.

This clonotype was detected ten times or more. The CDR3 DNA reads TGTGCCAGCAGTTCCGGACCGTCCGGCCGCCGGGGGCGCTCCTACAATGAGCAGTTCTTC. This gives the protein CASSSGPSGRRGRSYNEQFF. The genes are TRBV6-5 and TRBJ2-1, with D possibly being TRBD1 or TRBD2 (6 bases each). V lost 4 bases to trimming and J lost 0 bases, with 25 bases between them. The CDR3 consists of 20 residues. Germline-derived CDR1 and CDR2 are MNHEY and SVGAGI.

This clonotype was recorded at least ten times. The CDR3 sequence is CASSPTVEGWDEQYF. For the CDR3, the DNA is TGTGCCAGCAGCCCTACGGTGGAGGGCTGGGACGAGCAGTACTTC. The chain is built from TRBV6-6 and TRBJ2-7; a possible D gene is TRBD2 (6 bases). Germline assignment: CDR1 MNHNY and CDR2 SVGAGI (reference sequence). The CDR3 is 15 amino acids. Trimming took off 6 bases at V and 5 bases at J, with 20 bases between the two ends.